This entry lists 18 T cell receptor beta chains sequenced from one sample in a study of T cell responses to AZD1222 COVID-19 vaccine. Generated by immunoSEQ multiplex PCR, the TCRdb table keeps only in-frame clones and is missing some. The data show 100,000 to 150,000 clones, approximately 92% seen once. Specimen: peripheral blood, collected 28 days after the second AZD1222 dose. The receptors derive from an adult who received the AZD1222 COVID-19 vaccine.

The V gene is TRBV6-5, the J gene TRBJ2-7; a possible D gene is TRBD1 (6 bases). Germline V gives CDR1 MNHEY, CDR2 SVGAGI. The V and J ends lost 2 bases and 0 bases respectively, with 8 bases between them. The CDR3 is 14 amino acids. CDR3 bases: TGTGCCAGCAGTTACCGAGGGGGCTCCTACGAGCAGTACTTC. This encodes CASSYRGGSYEQYF.

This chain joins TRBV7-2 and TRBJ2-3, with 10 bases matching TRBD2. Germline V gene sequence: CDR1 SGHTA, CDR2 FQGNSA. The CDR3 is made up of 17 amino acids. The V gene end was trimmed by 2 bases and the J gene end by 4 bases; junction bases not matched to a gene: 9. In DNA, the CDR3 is TGTGCCAGCAGCTTAACCGCGACTAGCGGGTATTCAGATACGCAGTATTTT. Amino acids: CASSLTATSGYSDTQYF.

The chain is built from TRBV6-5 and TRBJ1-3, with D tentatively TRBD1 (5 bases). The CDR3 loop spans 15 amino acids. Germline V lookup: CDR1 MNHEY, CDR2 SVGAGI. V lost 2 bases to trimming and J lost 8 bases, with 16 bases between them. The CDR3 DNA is TGTGCCAGCAGTTACACGGGGAACGGGGGGGACACCATATATTTT. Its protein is CASSYTGNGGDTIYF.

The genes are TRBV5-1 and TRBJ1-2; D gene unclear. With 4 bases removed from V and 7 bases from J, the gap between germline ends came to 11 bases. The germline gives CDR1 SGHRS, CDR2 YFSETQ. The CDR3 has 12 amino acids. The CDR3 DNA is TGCGCCAGCAGCCCCGAGGGCGCTGGCTACACCTTC. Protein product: CASSPEGAGYTF.

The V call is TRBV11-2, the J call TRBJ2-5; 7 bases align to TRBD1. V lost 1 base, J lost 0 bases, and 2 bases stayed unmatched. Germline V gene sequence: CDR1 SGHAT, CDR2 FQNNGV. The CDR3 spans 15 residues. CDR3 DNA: TGTGCCAGCAGCTTAGGACAGGGATACCAAGAGACCCAGTACTTC. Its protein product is CASSLGQGYQETQYF.

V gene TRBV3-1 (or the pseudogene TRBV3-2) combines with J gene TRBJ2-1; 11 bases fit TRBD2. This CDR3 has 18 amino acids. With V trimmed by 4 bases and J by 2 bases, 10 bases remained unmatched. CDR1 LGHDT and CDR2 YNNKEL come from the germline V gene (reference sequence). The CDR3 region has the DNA TGTGCCAGCAGCCGCTGGTCGATAGCGGGAGGGACCTACAATGAGCAGTTCTTC. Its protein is CASSRWSIAGGTYNEQFF.

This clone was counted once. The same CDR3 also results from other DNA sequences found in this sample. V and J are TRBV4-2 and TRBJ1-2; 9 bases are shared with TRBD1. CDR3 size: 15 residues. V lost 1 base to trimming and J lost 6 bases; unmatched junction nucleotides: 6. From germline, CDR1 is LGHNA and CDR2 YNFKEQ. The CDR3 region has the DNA TGTGCCAGCAGCCAAGGGCCGGGACAGGGAAATGGCTACACCTTC. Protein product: CASSQGPGQGNGYTF.

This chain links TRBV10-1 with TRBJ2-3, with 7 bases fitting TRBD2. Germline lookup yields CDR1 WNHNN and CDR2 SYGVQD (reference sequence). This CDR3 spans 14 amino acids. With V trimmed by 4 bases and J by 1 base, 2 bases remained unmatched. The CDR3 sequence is CASSGSGGTDTQYF. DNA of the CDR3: TGCGCCAGCAGTGGGAGCGGGGGCACAGATACGCAGTATTTT.

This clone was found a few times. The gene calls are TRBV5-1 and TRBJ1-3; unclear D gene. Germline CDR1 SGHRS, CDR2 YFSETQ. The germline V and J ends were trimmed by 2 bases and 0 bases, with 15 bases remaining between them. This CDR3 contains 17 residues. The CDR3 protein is CASSLGHSVYSGNTIYF. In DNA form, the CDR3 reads TGCGCCAGCAGCTTAGGTCACAGCGTCTACTCTGGAAACACCATATATTTT.

The CDR3 loop reads CASGNTTSNYGYTF. For the CDR3, the DNA is TGTGCTAGTGGTAACACCACCTCGAACTATGGCTACACCTTC. The chain joins TRBV12-5 to TRBJ1-2; D is ambiguous. V lost 5 bases and J 2 bases, leaving 12 bases between the germline ends. The CDR3 is 14 residues long. The germline gives CDR1 LGHNT, CDR2 FRNRAP.

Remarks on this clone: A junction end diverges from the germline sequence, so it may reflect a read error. CDR3 nucleotide sequence: TGTGCCAGCAGCTTAGACGGGCCCGTTACCTCTTTT. Translating it yields CASSLDGPVTSF. The V and J genes are TRBV7-2 and TRBJ1-1; D not resolved. Germline CDR1 is SGHTA and CDR2 is FQGNSA. CDR3 length: 12 amino acids.

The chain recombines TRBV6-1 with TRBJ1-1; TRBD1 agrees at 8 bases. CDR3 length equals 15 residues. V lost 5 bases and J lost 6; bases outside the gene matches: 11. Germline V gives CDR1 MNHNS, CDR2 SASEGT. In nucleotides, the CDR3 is TGTGCCAGCAGTTCACCCCGGGACAGGTCGGCTGAAGCTTTCTTT. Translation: CASSSPRDRSAEAFF.

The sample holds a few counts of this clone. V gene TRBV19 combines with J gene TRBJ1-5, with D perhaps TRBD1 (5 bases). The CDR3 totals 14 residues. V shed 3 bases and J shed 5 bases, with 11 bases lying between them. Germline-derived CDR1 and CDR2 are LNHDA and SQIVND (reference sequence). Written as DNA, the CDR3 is TGTGCCAGTAGTATGTTGGGGGAATATCAGCCCCAGCATTTT. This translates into CASSMLGEYQPQHF.

CDR3 sequence (DNA): TGTGCCAGCAGCCCTAGTGGGGGGTACCAAGAGACCCAGTACTTC. Protein: CASSPSGGYQETQYF. The V call is TRBV9, the J call TRBJ2-5; the D gene is possibly TRBD2 (6 bases). Per the germline V gene, CDR1 is SGDLS and CDR2 is YYNGEE. This CDR3 has 15 residues. Trimming left V 4 bases short and J 0 bases short, with 13 bases between.

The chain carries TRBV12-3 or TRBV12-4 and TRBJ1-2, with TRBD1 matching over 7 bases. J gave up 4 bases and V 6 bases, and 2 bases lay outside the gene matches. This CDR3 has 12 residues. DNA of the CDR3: TGTGCCAGCAGCTGGGACAGCTATGGCTACACCTTC. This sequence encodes CASSWDSYGYTF.

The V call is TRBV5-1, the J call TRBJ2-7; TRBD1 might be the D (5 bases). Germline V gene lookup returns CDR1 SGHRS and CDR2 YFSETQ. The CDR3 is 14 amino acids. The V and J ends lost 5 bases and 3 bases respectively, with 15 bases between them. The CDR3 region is CASSFQGPNYEQYF. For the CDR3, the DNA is TGCGCCAGCAGTTTTCAGGGCCCCAACTACGAGCAGTACTTC.

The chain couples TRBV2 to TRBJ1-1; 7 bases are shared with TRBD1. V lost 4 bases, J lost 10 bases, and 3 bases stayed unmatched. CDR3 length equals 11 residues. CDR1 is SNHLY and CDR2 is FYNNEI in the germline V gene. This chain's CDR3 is CASSAEGAAFF. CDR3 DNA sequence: TGTGCCAGCAGTGCGGAGGGGGCAGCTTTCTTT.

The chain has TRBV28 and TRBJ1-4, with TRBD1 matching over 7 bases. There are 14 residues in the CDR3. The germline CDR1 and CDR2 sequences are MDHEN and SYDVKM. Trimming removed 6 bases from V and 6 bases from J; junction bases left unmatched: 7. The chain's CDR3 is CASSPTGEDEKLFF. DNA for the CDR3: TGTGCCAGCAGCCCAACAGGGGAGGATGAAAAACTGTTTTTT.